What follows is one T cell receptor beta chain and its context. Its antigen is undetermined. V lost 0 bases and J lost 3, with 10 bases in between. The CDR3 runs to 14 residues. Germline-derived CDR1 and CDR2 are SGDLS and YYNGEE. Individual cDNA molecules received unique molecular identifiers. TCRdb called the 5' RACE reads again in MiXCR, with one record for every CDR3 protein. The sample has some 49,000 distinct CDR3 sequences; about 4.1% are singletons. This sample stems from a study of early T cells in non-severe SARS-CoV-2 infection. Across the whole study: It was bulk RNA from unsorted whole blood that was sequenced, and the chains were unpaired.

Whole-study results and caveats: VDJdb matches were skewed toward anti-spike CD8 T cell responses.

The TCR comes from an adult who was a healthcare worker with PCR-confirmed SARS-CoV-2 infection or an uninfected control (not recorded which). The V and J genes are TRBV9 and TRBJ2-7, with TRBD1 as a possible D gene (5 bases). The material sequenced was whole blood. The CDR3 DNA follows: TGTGCCAGCAGCGTAGCTCCCGACAGCTACGAGCAGTACTTC. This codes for CASSVAPDSYEQYF.